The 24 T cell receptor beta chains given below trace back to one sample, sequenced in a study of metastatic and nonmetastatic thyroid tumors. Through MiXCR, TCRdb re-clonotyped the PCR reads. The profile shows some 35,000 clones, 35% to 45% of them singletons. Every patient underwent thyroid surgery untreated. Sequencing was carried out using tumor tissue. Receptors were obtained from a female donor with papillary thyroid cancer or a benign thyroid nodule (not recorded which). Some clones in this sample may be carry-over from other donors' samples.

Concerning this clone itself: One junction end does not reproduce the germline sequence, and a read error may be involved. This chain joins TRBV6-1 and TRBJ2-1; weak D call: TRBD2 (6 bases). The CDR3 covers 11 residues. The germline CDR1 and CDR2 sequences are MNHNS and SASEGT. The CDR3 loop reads CASSHSGLVLF. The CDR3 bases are TGTGCCAGCAGCCATAGCGGTCTGGTTCTCTTC.

The CDR3 DNA follows: TGTGCCAGCAGTTACAGAGGGACCGGGGAGCTGTTTTTT. Its translation: CASSYRGTGELFF. The rearrangement links TRBV12-3 or TRBV12-4 to TRBJ2-2; TRBD2 is a possible D gene (5 bases). Trimming cost V 4 bases and J 5 bases, with 8 bases left between them. The CDR3 is 13 residues long.

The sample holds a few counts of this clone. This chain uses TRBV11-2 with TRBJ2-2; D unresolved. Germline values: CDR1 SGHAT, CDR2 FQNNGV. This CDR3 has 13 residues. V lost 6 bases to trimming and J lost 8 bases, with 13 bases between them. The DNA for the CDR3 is TGTGCCAGCAGTCCTGCGTTCCAAGGGGAGCTGTTTTTT. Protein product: CASSPAFQGELFF. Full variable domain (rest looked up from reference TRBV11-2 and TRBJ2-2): EAGVAQSPRYKIIEKRQSVAFWCNPISGHATLYWYQQILGQGPKLLIQFQNNGVVDDSQLPKDRFSAERLKGVDSTLKIQPAKLEDSAVYLCASSPAFQGELFFGEGSRLTVL.

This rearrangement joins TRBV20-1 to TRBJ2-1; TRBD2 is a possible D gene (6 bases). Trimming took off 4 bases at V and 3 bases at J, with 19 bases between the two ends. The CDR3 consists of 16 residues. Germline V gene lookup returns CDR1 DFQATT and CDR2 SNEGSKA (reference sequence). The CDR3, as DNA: TGCAGTGCTACACCTAGATCTAGCGCGGGCTACAATGAGCAGTTCTTC. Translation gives CSATPRSSAGYNEQFF.

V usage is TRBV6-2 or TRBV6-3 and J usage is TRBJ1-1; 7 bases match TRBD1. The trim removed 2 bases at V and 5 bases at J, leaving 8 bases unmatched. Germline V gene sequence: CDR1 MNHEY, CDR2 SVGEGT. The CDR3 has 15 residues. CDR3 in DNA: TGTGCCAGCAGTTACAGGGGGCGCGCGGGGACTGAAGCTTTCTTT. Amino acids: CASSYRGRAGTEAFF.

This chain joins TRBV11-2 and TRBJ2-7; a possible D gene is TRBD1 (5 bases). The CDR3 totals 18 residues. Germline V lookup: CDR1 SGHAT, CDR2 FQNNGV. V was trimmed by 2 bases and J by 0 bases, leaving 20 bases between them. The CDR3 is CASSLLRLWARGSYEQYF. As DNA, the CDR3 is TGTGCCAGCAGCTTATTACGGCTTTGGGCAAGGGGCTCCTACGAGCAGTACTTC. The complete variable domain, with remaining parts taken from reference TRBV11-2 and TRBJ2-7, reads EAGVAQSPRYKIIEKRQSVAFWCNPISGHATLYWYQQILGQGPKLLIQFQNNGVVDDSQLPKDRFSAERLKGVDSTLKIQPAKLEDSAVYLCASSLLRLWARGSYEQYFGPGTRLTVT.

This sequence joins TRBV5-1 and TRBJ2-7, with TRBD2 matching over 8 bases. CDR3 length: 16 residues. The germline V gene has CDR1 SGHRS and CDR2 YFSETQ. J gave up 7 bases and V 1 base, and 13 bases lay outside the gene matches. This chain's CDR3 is CASSLSGRAPLGEQYF. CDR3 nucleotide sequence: TGCGCCAGCAGCTTGAGCGGGAGAGCGCCTCTGGGAGAGCAGTACTTC.

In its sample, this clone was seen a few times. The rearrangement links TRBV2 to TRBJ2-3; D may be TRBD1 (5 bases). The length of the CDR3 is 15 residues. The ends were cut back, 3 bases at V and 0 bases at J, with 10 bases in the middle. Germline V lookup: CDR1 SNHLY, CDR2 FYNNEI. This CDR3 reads CASSDRVSSTDTQYF. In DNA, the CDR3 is TGTGCCAGCAGTGACAGGGTTTCTAGCACAGATACGCAGTATTTT. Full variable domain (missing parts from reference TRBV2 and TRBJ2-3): EPEVTQTPSHQVTQMGQEVILRCVPISNHLYFYWYRQILGQKVEFLVSFYNNEISEKSEIFDDQFSVERPDGSNFTLKIRSTKLEDSAMYFCASSDRVSSTDTQYFGPGTRLTVL.

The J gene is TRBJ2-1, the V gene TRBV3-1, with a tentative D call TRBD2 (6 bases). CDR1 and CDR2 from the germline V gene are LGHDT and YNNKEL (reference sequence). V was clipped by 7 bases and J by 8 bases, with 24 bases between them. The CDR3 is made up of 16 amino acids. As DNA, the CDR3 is TGTGCCAGCACCCGCTTTATGCGGGAATTCACCCATGAGCAGTTCTTC. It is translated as CASTRFMREFTHEQFF.

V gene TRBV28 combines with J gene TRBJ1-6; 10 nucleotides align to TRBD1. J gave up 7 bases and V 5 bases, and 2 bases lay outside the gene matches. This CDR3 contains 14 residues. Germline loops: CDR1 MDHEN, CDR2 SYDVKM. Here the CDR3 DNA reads TGTGCCAGCAGTGGGGGACAGGGGAATTCACCCCTCCACTTT. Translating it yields CASSGGQGNSPLHF.

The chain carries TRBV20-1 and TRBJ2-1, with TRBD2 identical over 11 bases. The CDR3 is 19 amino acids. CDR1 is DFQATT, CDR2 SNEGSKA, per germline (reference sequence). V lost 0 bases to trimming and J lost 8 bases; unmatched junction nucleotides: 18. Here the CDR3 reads CSARDSQGATSGSSHEQFF. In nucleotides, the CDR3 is TGCAGTGCTAGAGATTCGCAGGGGGCTACTAGCGGGAGTTCGCATGAGCAGTTCTTC.

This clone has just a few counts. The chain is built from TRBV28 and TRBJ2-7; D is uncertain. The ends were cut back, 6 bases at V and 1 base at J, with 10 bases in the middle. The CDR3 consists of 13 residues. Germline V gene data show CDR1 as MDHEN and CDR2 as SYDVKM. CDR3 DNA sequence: TGTGCCAGCAGGGCGGTTACTTCCTACGAGCAGTACTTC. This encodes CASRAVTSYEQYF. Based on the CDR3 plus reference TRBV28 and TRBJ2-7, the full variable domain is DVKVTQSSRYLVKRTGEKVFLECVQDMDHENMFWYRQDPGLGLRLIYFSYDVKMKEKGDIPEGYSVSREKKERFSLILESASTNQTSMYLCASRAVTSYEQYFGPGTRLTVT.

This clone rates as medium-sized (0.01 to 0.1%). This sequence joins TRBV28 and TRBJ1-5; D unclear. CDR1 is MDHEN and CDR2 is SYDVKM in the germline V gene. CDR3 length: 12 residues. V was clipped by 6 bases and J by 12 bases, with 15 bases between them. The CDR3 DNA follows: TGTGCCAGCAGCCCGTATACATGGAACCAGCATTTT. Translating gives CASSPYTWNQHF.

The CDR3 DNA follows: TGTGCCAGCAGTGAATCCCCAACCTCGGGCGGCTCACCCCTCCACTTT. It specifies CASSESPTSGGSPLHF. The rearrangement joins TRBV6-1 to TRBJ1-6; no definite D call. CDR1 and CDR2 (germline): MNHNS, SASEGT. V was cut by 2 bases and J by 10 bases, with 18 bases left in between. The CDR3 runs 16 residues.

CDR3 in DNA: TGCAGTGCTAGAGGAGAGTATTATAATTCACCCCTCCACTTT. It specifies CSARGEYYNSPLHF. V is TRBV20-1 and J is TRBJ1-6; D gene uncertain. V lost 1 base and J lost 4, with 8 bases in between. CDR1 and CDR2 (germline): DFQATT, SNEGSKA (reference sequence). CDR3 length: 14 residues.

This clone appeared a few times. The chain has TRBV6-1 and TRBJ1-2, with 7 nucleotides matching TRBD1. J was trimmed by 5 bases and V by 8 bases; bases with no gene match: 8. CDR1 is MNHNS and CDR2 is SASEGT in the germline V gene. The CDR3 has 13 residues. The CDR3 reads CASPGQNLYGYTF. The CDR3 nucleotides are TGTGCCAGCCCGGGACAGAATCTTTATGGCTACACCTTC.

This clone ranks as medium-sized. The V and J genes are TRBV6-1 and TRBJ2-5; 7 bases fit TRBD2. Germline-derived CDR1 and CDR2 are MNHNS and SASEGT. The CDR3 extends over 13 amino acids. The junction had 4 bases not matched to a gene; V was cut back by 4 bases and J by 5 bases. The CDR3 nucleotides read TGTGCCAGCAGTGGGGGGGGTGACGAGACCCAGTACTTC. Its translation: CASSGGGDETQYF.

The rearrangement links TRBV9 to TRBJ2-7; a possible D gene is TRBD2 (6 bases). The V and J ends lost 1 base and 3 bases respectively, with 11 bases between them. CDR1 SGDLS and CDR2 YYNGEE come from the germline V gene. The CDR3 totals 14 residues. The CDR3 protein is CASSVSGSFYEQYF. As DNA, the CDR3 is TGTGCCAGCAGCGTATCCGGGAGTTTCTACGAGCAGTACTTC.

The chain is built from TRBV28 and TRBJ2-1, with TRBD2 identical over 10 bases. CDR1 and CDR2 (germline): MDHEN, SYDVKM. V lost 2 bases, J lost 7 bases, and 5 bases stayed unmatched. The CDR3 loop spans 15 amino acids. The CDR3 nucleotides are TGTGCCAGCAGTTTACGCAGCGGGAGGGGGAATGAGCAGTTCTTC. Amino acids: CASSLRSGRGNEQFF.

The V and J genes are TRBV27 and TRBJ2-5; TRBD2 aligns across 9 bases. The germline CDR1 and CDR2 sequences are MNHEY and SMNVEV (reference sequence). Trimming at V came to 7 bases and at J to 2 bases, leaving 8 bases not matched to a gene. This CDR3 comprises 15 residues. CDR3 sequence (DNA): TGTGCCAGCACCCAAAGGGCGGGGGGGCAAGAGACCCAGTACTTC. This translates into CASTQRAGGQETQYF.

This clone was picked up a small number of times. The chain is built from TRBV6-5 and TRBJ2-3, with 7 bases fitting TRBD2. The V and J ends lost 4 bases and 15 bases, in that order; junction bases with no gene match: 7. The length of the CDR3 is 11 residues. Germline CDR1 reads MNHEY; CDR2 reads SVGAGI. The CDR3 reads CASSSGGRVYF. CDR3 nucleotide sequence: TGTGCCAGCAGTTCCGGCGGGAGAGTCTATTTT.

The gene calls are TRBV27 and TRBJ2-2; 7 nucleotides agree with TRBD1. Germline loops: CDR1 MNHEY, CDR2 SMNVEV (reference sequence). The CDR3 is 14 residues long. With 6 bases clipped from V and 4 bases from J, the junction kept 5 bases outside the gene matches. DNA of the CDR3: TGTGCCAGCAGATCCGGGACAGCCACCGGGGAGCTGTTTTTT. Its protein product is CASRSGTATGELFF.

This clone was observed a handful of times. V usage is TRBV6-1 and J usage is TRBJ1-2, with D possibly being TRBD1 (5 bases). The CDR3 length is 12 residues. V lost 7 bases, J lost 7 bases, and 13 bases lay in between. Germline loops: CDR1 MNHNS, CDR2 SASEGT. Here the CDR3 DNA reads TGTGCCAGCACCCCAGGGAAAAGTGGCTACACCTTC. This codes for CASTPGKSGYTF.

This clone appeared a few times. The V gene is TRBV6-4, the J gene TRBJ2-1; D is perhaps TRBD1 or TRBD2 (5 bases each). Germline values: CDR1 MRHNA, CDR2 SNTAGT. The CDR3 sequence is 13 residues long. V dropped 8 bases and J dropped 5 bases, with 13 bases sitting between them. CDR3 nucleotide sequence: TGTGCCAGCGGTCGGGACGCTAACAATGAGCAGTTCTTC. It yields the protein CASGRDANNEQFF.